The source of this T cell receptor (beta chain) is a study of blood T cell repertoires in COVID-19. CDR3 size: 15 residues. Trimming stripped 3 bases from V and 0 bases from J, with 10 bases between. Germline V gene sequence: CDR1 SGHNT, CDR2 YYREEE (reference sequence). In the authors' workflow: Reference gene primer amplification yielded estimated nucleated cell counts. Here immunoSEQ multiplex PCR was the method, and the copy in TCRdb shows in-frame clones only, minus some. The V and J calls and clone size come from that table; D and trimming were worked out from the DNA. The sample contains some 210,000 clones, about 91% of which appear only once.

V usage is TRBV5-4 and J usage is TRBJ2-1; D gene ambiguous. The sample taken for sequencing was peripheral blood. This clonotype was obtained from a man aged 25-40 years with acute or convalescent COVID-19. The CDR3: CASSSDPSSYNEQFF. DNA of the CDR3: TGTGCCAGCAGCTCCGATCCTAGCTCCTACAATGAGCAGTTCTTC.